This entry concerns a single T cell receptor (beta chain). Repertoires were generated with immunoSEQ multiplex PCR, while TCRdb's copy carries only in-frame clones and drops some. The top ten clones hold roughly an eighth of a sample with about 12,000 clones, approximately 80% of them seen once. V shed 5 bases and J 2 bases; nucleotides not matched to a gene: 7. The CDR3 contains 15 residues. Germline assignment: CDR1 LNHDA and CDR2 SQIVND (reference sequence). This entry comes from a study of somatic mutations in cytotoxic T cells in rheumatoid arthritis. This TCR derives from a man aged 45-60 years in good health. Material: CD8+ T cells sorted from blood. This rearrangement joins TRBV19 to TRBJ2-7; TRBD1 matches 9 bases. The CDR3 loop is CASSRDREGTYEQYF. CDR3 DNA: TGTGCCAGTAGTCGGGACAGGGAGGGGACCTACGAGCAGTACTTC.